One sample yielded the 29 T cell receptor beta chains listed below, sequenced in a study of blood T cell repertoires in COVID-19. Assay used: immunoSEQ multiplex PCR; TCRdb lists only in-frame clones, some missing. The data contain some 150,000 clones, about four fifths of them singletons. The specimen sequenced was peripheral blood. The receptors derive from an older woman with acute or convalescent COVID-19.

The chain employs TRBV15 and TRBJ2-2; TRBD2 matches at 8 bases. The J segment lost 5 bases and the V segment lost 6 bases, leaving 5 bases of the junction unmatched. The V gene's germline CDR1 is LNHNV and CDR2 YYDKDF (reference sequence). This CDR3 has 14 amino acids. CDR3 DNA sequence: TGTGCCACCAGACCTCCGGGGGGGACCGGGGAGCTGTTTTTT. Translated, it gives CATRPPGGTGELFF.

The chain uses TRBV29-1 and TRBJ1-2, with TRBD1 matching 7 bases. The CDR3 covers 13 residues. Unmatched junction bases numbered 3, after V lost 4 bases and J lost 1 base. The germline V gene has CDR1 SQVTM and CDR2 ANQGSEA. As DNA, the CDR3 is TGCAGCGTTGCGGGACAGATTAACTATGGCTACACCTTC. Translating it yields CSVAGQINYGYTF.

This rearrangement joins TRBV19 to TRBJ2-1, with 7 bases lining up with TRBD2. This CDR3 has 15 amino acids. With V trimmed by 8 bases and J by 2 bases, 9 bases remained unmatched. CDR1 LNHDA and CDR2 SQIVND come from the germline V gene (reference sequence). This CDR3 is CASSRGGLAYNEQFF. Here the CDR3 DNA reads TGTGCCAGTTCCCGCGGAGGACTAGCCTACAATGAGCAGTTCTTC.

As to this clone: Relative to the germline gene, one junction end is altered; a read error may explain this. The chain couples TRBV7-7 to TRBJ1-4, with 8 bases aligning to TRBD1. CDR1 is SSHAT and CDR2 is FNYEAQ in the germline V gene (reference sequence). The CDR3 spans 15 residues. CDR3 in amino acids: CASSLGGTGNEKLFF. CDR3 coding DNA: TGTGCTAGCAGCTTGGGAGGGACAGGCAATGAAAAACTGTTTTTT.

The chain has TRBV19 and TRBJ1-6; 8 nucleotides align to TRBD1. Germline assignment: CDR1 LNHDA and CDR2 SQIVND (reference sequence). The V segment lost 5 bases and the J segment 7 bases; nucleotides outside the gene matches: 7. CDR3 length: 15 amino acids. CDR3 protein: CASSHLDRENSPLHF. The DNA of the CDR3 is TGTGCCAGTAGTCACTTGGACAGGGAGAATTCACCCCTCCACTTT.

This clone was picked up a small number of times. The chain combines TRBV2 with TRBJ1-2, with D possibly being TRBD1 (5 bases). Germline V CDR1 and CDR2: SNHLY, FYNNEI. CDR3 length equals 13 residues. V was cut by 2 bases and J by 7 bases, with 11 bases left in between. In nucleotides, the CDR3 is TGTGCCAGCAGTGAACTAGGGGTAGGTGGCTACACCTTC. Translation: CASSELGVGGYTF. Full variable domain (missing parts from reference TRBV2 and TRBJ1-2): EPEVTQTPSHQVTQMGQEVILRCVPISNHLYFYWYRQILGQKVEFLVSFYNNEISEKSEIFDDQFSVERPDGSNFTLKIRSTKLEDSAMYFCASSELGVGGYTFGSGTRLTVV.

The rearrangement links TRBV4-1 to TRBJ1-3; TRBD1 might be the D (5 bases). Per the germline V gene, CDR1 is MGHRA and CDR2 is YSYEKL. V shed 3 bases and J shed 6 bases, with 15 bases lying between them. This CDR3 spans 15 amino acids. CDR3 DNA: TGCGCCAGCAGCCAGGGTGGGACTGACCCAAACACCATATATTTT. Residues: CASSQGGTDPNTIYF.

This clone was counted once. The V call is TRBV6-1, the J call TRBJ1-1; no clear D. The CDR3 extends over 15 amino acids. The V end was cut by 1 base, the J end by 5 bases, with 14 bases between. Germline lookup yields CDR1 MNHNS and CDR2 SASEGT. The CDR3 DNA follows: TGTGCCAGCAGTGAAGGATCGGCGGGAAAAACTGAAGCTTTCTTT. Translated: CASSEGSAGKTEAFF.

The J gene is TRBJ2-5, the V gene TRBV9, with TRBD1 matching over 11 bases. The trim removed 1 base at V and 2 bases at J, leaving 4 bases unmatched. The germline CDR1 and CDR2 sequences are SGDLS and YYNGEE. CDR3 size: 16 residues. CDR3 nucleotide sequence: TGTGCCAGCAGCGTATCCGGGACAGGGGGACAAGAGACCCAGTACTTC. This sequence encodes CASSVSGTGGQETQYF.

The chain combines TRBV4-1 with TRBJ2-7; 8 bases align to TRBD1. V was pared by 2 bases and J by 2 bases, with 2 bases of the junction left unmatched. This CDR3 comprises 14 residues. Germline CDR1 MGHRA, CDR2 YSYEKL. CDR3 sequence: CASSQNRGAYEQYF. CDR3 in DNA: TGCGCCAGCAGCCAAAACAGGGGGGCCTACGAGCAGTACTTC.

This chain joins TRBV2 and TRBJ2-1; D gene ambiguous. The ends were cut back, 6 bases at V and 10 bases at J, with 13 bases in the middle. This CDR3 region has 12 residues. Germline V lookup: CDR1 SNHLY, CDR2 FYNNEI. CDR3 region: CASSPIVREQFF. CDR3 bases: TGTGCCAGCAGCCCTATCGTTAGAGAGCAGTTCTTC.

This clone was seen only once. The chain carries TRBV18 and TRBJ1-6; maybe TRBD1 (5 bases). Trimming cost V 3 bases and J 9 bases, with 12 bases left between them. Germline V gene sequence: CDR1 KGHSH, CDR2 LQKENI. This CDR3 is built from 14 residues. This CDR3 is CASSPRGGPSPLHF. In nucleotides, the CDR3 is TGTGCCAGCTCACCTCGGGGGGGACCTTCACCCCTCCACTTT. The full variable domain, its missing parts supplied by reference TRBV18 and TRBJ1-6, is NAGVMQNPRHLVRRRGQEARLRCSPMKGHSHVYWYRQLPEEGLKFMVYLQKENIIDESGMPKERFSAEFPKEGPSILRIQQVVRGDSAAYFCASSPRGGPSPLHFGNGTRLTVT.

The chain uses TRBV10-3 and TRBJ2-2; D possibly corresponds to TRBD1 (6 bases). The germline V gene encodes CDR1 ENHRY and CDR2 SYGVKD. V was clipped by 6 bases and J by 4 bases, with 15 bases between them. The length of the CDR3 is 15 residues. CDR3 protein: CAIRSQTGSTGELFF. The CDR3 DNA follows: TGTGCCATCAGGAGTCAGACAGGTTCCACCGGGGAGCTGTTTTTT.

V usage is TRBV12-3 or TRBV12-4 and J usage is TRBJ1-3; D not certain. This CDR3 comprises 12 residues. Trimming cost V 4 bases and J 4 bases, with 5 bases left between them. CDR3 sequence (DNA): TGTGCCAGCAGTTCCGCGGGAAACACCATATATTTT. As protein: CASSSAGNTIYF.

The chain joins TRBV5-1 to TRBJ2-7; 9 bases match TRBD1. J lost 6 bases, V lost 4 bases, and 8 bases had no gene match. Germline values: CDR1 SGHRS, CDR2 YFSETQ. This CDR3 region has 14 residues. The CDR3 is CASSQGQGRFEQYF. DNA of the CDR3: TGCGCCAGCAGCCAGGGACAGGGCCGGTTCGAGCAGTACTTC. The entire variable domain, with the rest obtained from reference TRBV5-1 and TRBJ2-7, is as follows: KAGVTQTPRYLIKTRGQQVTLSCSPISGHRSVSWYQQTPGQGLQFLFEYFSETQRNKGNFPGRFSGRQFSNSRSEMNVSTLELGDSALYLCASSQGQGRFEQYFGPGTRLTVT.

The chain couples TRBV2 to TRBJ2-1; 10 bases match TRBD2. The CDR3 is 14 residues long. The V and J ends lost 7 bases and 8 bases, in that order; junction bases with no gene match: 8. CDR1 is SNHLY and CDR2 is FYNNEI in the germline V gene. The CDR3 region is CASILTSGAHEQFF. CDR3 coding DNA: TGTGCCAGCATACTTACTAGCGGGGCCCATGAGCAGTTCTTC. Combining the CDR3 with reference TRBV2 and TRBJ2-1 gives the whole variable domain EPEVTQTPSHQVTQMGQEVILRCVPISNHLYFYWYRQILGQKVEFLVSFYNNEISEKSEIFDDQFSVERPDGSNFTLKIRSTKLEDSAMYFCASILTSGAHEQFFGPGTRLTVL.

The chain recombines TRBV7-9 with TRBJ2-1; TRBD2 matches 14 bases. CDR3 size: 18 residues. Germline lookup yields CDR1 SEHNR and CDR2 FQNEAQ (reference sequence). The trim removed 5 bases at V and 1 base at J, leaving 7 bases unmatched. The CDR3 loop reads CASSQPRTSGGSYNEQFF. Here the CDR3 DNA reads TGTGCCAGCAGCCAGCCCCGGACTAGCGGGGGGTCCTACAATGAGCAGTTCTTC.

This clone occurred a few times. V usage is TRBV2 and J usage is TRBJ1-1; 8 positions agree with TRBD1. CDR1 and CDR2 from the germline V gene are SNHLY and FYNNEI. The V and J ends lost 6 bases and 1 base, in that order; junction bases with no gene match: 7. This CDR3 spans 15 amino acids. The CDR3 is CASRGRGQGNTEAFF. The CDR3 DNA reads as TGTGCCAGCAGGGGAAGAGGACAGGGGAACACTGAAGCTTTCTTT.

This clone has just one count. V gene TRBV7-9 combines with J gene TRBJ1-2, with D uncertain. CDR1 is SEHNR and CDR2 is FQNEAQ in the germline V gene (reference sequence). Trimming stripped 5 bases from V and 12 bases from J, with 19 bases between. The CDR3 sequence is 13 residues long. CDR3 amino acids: CASSMGQRLYNTF. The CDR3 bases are TGTGCCAGCAGCATGGGTCAGAGACTTTACAACACCTTC.

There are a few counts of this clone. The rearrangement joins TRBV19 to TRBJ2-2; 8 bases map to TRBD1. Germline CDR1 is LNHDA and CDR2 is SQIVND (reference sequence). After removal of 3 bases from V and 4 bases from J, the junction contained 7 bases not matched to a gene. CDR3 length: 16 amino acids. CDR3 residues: CASSMPTGVSTGELFF. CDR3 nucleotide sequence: TGTGCCAGTAGTATGCCGACAGGGGTCAGCACCGGGGAGCTGTTTTTT.

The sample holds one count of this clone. The CDR3 DNA is TGTGCCAGCAGCCTCAGGCCGACCTCCCAGCGGCAATGGGGCTACACCTTC. Translating it yields CASSLRPTSQRQWGYTF. J is TRBJ1-2 and V is TRBV5-5, with D unresolved. The CDR3 has 17 residues. Germline lookup yields CDR1 SGHKS and CDR2 YYEKEE (reference sequence). V shed 4 bases and J shed 8 bases, with 27 bases lying between them.

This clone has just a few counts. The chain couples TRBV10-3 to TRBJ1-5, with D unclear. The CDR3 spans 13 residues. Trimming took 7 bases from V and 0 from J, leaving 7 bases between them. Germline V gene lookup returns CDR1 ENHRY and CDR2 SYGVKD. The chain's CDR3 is CAITGNSNQPQHF. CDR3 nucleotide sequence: TGTGCCATCACGGGTAATAGCAATCAGCCCCAGCATTTT.

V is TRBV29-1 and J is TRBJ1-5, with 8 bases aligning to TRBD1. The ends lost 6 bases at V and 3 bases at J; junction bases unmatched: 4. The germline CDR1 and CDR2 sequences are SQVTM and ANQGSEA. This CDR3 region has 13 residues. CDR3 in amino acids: CSVRTGNNQPQHF. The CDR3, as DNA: TGCAGCGTCAGGACAGGGAACAATCAGCCCCAGCATTTT.

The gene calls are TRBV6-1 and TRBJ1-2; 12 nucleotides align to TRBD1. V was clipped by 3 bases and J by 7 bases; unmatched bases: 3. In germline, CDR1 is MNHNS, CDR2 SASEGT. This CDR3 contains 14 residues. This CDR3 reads CASSEGQGAGGYTF. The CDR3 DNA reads TGTGCCAGCAGTGAGGGACAGGGGGCAGGTGGCTACACCTTC.

CDR3 nucleotide sequence: TGTGCCAGCAGCCGGGGGGACTATGGCTACACCTTC. Protein: CASSRGDYGYTF. This rearrangement joins TRBV7-9 to TRBJ1-2, with a tentative D call TRBD1 (5 bases). CDR3 length: 12 residues. Germline CDR1 is SEHNR and CDR2 is FQNEAQ (reference sequence). The germline V and J ends were trimmed by 5 bases and 3 bases, with 7 bases remaining between them. Full variable domain (rest looked up from reference TRBV7-9 and TRBJ1-2): DTGVSQNPRHKITKRGQNVTFRCDPISEHNRLYWYRQTLGQGPEFLTYFQNEAQLEKSRLLSDRFSAERPKGSFSTLEIQRTEQGDSAMYLCASSRGDYGYTFGSGTRLTVV.

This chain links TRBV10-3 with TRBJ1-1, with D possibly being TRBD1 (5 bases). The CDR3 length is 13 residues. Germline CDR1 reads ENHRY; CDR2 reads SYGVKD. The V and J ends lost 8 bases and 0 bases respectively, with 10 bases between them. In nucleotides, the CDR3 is TGTGCCATCGGCGGACACTTGAACACTGAAGCTTTCTTT. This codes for CAIGGHLNTEAFF.

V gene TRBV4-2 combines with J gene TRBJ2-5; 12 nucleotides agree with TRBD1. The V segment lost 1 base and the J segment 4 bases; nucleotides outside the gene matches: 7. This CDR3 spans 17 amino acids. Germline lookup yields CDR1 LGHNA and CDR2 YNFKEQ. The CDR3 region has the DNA TGTGCCAGCAGCCAAGTGACGGGACAGGGGGCCAGAGAGACCCAGTACTTC. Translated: CASSQVTGQGARETQYF.

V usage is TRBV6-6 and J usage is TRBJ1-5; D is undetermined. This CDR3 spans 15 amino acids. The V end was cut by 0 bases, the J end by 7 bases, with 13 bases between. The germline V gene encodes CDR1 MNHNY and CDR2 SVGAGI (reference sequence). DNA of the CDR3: TGTGCCAGCAGTTACTCTGGAGGCCTCGGACAGCCCCAGCATTTT. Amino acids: CASSYSGGLGQPQHF.

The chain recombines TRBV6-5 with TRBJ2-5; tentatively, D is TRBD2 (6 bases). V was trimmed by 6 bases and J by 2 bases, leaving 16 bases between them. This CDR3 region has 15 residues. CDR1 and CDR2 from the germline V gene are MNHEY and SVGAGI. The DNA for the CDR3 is TGTGCCAGCAGAGGACTGGGGACTGCACAAGAGACCCAGTACTTC. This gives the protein CASRGLGTAQETQYF.